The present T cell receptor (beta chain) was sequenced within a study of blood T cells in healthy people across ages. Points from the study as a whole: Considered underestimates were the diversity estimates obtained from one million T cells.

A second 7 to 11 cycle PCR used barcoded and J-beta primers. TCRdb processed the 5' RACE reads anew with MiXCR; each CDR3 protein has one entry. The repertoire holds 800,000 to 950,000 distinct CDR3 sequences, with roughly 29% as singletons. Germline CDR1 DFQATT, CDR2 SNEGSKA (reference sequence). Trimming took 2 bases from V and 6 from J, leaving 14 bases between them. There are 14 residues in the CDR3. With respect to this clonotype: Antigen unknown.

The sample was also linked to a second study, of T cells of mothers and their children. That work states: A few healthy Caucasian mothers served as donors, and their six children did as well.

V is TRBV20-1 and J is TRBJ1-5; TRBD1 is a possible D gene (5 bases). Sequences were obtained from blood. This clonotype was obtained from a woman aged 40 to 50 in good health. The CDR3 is CSARSWGDRQPQHF. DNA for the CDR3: TGCAGTGCTAGATCATGGGGGGACCGTCAGCCCCAGCATTTT.